The rows below give T cell receptor beta chains drawn from one sample of a study of preoperative IRX-2 immunotherapy in early breast cancer. Data came from immunoSEQ multiplex PCR; TCRdb stores just in-frame clones and leaves some out. The sample records 30,000 to 45,000 clones, roughly four fifths being singletons. The sample in question was lymph node tissue, obtained after IRX-2 immunotherapy. All receptors derive from a human donor with breast cancer. The CDR3 runs from the conserved cysteine through the conserved F or W. The D gene is left open where the match is weak.

-,TRBJ1-2,TRBV1,CASSQVGTDNYGYTF
-,TRBJ2-3,TRBV10-3,CAISESKPLTDTQYF
-,TRBJ1-5,TRBV19,CASSPAGRSNQPQHF
-,TRBJ2-1,TRBV11-3,CASSFSAAPYNEQFF
-,TRBJ1-4,TRBV5-1,CASSLGQATNEKLFF
TRBD2,TRBJ2-2,TRBV11-3,CASSSQTSGGLTGELFF
TRBD1,TRBJ1-5,TRBV18,CASSLMDRAGQPQHF
TRBD1,TRBJ1-2,TRBV6-8,CASSYSGSGQGAGRNPGYTF
-,TRBJ1-1,TRBV29-1,CSVAKRGEMNTEAFF
-,TRBJ1-2,TRBV6-1,CASSEAGQGTNYGYTF
TRBD1,TRBJ1-2,TRBV11-3,CASSYGTGGNYGYTF
-,TRBJ1-1,TRBV29-1,CSVAIRDTEAFF
TRBD1,TRBJ1-2,TRBV6-8,CASSSPGTGGYGYTF
-,TRBJ1-1,TRBV11-3,CASSRSEANTEAFF
-,TRBJ1-2,TRBV19,CASSIVVQRGYGYTF
-,TRBJ1-5,TRBV6-4,CASSYRVGNQPQHF
-,TRBJ2-5,TRBV15,CATSRGRVQYQETQYF
-,TRBJ1-2,TRBV19,CASSSVGTGDYGYTF
TRBD2,TRBJ2-7,TRBV23-1,CASSQPGLAAEQYF
-,TRBJ1-5,TRBV6-8,CASSEGHLSNQPQHF
-,TRBJ2-1,TRBV1,CASSQDQRNPYNEQFF
-,TRBJ1-5,TRBV19,CASSIDLGALNQPQHF
TRBD1,TRBJ2-3,TRBV27,CASRGTGVHTQYF
-,TRBJ2-7,TRBV7-5,CASSSMGPLIYEQYF
TRBD1,TRBJ2-3,TRBV5-1,CASSPQQGRTDTQYF
-,TRBJ1-1,TRBV29-1,CSVWDRGDTEAFF
TRBD1,TRBJ1-1,TRBV11-3,CASSQPRTGGNTEAFF
-,TRBJ1-6,TRBV6-7,CASSPGPSNSPLHF
-,TRBJ2-1,TRBV5-1,CASSLAGQPYNEQFF